These 27 T cell receptor beta chains came from one sample sequenced in a study of OX40 agonist ivuxolimab in advanced cancers. Clones were read by immunoSEQ multiplex PCR, and TCRdb kept only the in-frame ones, dropping some. Of just under 80,000 clones detected, roughly 90% appear once; the ten largest clones hold approximately 0.38%. Sample: CD4+ or CD8+ T cells sorted from blood, taken in a trial of the OX40 agonist ivuxolimab. Receptors were obtained from an adult with an advanced solid tumor such as melanoma, head and neck, liver or kidney cancer.

V gene TRBV29-1 combines with J gene TRBJ2-7; 7 bases line up with TRBD1. The CDR3 sequence is 14 residues long. Per germline, CDR1 SQVTM and CDR2 ANQGSEA. The V and J ends lost 0 bases and 7 bases, in that order; junction bases with no gene match: 9. CDR3 DNA: TGCAGCGTTGAAGAGACAGGGAGCTACAAGGAGCAGTACTTC. Encoded protein: CSVEETGSYKEQYF.

This clone has more than one count but fewer than ten. The chain combines TRBV7-8 with TRBJ2-1; the match to TRBD2 covers 7 bases. This CDR3 has 14 amino acids. J gave up 9 bases and V 5 bases, and 10 bases lay outside the gene matches. CDR1 is SGHVS and CDR2 is FQNEAQ in the germline V gene. CDR3 nucleotides: TGTGCCAGCAGCCCAGGCGGGAGCCCGGTTGAGCAGTTCTTC. This encodes CASSPGGSPVEQFF.

This clone occurred a few times. This chain uses TRBV12-5 with TRBJ2-2; D gene ambiguous. Trimming left V 4 bases short and J 5 bases short, with 11 bases between. Germline assignment: CDR1 LGHNT and CDR2 FRNRAP. The CDR3 consists of 14 residues. The CDR3 protein is CASGSKTITGELFF. CDR3 coding DNA: TGTGCTAGTGGTTCAAAAACGATAACCGGGGAGCTGTTTTTT.

The rearrangement links TRBV30 to TRBJ2-7; TRBD2 matches at 10 bases. This CDR3 spans 15 amino acids. J lost 2 bases, V lost 2 bases, and 6 bases had no gene match. Germline CDR1 is GTSNPN and CDR2 is SVGIG (reference sequence). In DNA, the CDR3 is TGTGCCTGGAGTCCTCGGACTAGCGGACCCTACGAGCAGTACTTC. Its translation is CAWSPRTSGPYEQYF.

The rearrangement links TRBV5-1 to TRBJ2-7; 9 bases line up with TRBD1. The germline gives CDR1 SGHRS, CDR2 YFSETQ. This CDR3 spans 16 amino acids. J was trimmed by 5 bases and V by 4 bases; bases with no gene match: 13. CDR3 sequence: CASSRIDGTGRDEQYF. CDR3 in DNA: TGCGCCAGCAGCCGAATAGACGGGACAGGGAGGGACGAGCAGTACTTC.

This clone has a single count. The genes are TRBV11-3 and TRBJ2-2; D is uncertain. V was clipped by 7 bases and J by 4 bases, with 7 bases between them. Looked up from germline, CDR1 is SGHNT and CDR2 is YENEEA. The CDR3 has 12 amino acids. The CDR3 nucleotides read TGTGCCAGCAAAGTAATCACCGGGGAGCTGTTTTTT. Residues: CASKVITGELFF.

V usage is TRBV14 and J usage is TRBJ2-1; D remains unclear. CDR3 length: 13 residues. Germline V gene sequence: CDR1 SGHDN, CDR2 FVKESK. Trimming removed 3 bases at V and 9 bases at J, with 12 bases between. The CDR3 protein is CASSQGFVGEQFF. For the CDR3, the DNA is TGTGCCAGCAGCCAGGGGTTTGTGGGTGAGCAGTTCTTC.

This clone was observed a single time. The chain couples TRBV6-5 to TRBJ2-2; D is undetermined. Trimming removed 4 bases from V and 6 bases from J, with 6 bases in between. Germline CDR1 reads MNHEY; CDR2 reads SVGAGI. The CDR3 runs 12 residues. CDR3 loop: CASSLRAGELFF. The CDR3 nucleotides read TGTGCCAGCAGTTTGAGAGCCGGGGAGCTGTTTTTT.

V usage is TRBV11-3 and J usage is TRBJ2-3; perhaps D is TRBD1 or TRBD2 (5 bases each). The germline V and J ends were trimmed by 4 bases and 4 bases, with 21 bases remaining between them. The CDR3 is made up of 17 amino acids. CDR1 SGHNT and CDR2 YENEEA come from the germline V gene. This CDR3 is CASSSRGAGHGADTQYF. The CDR3 coding sequence is TGTGCCAGCAGCTCTCGGGGCGCGGGCCATGGGGCAGATACGCAGTATTTT.

The chain combines TRBV7-2 with TRBJ2-1; 9 nucleotides align to TRBD1. Germline CDR1 and CDR2: SGHTA and FQGNSA. This CDR3 has 16 residues. J was trimmed by 9 bases and V by 2 bases; bases with no gene match: 11. CDR3 nucleotide sequence: TGTGCCAGCAGCTTATCTTGGGACAGGGTGAGGAGTGAGCAGTTCTTC. This gives the protein CASSLSWDRVRSEQFF.

The genes are TRBV7-2 and TRBJ2-1; 13 bases fit TRBD2. The CDR3 sequence is 19 residues long. V shed 5 bases, J shed 8 bases, and the junction held 18 bases outside the gene matches. CDR1 and CDR2 from the germline V gene are SGHTA and FQGNSA. The CDR3 DNA reads TGTGCCAGCAGCCGAGGACTAGCGGGAGTCCTCAGGCCGGGGTATGAGCAGTTCTTC. Protein product: CASSRGLAGVLRPGYEQFF.

The chain carries TRBV19 and TRBJ2-2; D gene ambiguous. The V end was cut by 4 bases, the J end by 0 bases, with 9 bases between. This CDR3 has 15 residues. The germline V gene encodes CDR1 LNHDA and CDR2 SQIVND (reference sequence). CDR3: CASSSGDANTGELFF. The CDR3 DNA reads as TGTGCCAGTAGTAGCGGAGATGCGAACACCGGGGAGCTGTTTTTT.

The chain is built from TRBV10-2 and TRBJ2-5; TRBD1 matches at 11 bases. There are 13 residues in the CDR3. The ends lost 8 bases at V and 5 bases at J; junction bases unmatched: 4. The germline V gene encodes CDR1 WSHSY and CDR2 SAAADI. CDR3 sequence reads: CASGQGAEETQYF. CDR3 nucleotide sequence: TGCGCCAGCGGACAGGGGGCTGAGGAGACCCAGTACTTC.

The genes are TRBV7-2 and TRBJ1-4; 7 nucleotides match TRBD1. The V and J ends lost 6 bases and 5 bases, in that order; junction bases with no gene match: 9. The length of the CDR3 is 15 residues. Germline V gives CDR1 SGHTA, CDR2 FQGNSA. As DNA, the CDR3 is TGTGCCAGCAGGCCACCGGGACAGACAAATGAAAAACTGTTTTTT. Protein sequence: CASRPPGQTNEKLFF.

The chain links TRBV27 to TRBJ1-4, with D possibly matching TRBD1 (6 bases). CDR1 and CDR2 (germline): MNHEY, SMNVEV (reference sequence). The CDR3 totals 15 residues. Trimming left V 3 bases short and J 6 bases short, with 14 bases between. CDR3 amino acids: CASSFIGRGDEKLFF. The CDR3, as DNA: TGTGCCAGCAGTTTCATCGGCAGGGGCGATGAAAAACTGTTTTTT.

CDR3 region: CASSKGIGGTDTQYF. CDR3 nucleotide sequence: TGTGCCAGCAGCAAAGGAATCGGGGGCACAGATACGCAGTATTTT. This sequence joins TRBV7-9 and TRBJ2-3; perhaps TRBD2 as D (5 bases). This CDR3 is built from 15 residues. Germline CDR1 reads SEHNR; CDR2 reads FQNEAQ (reference sequence). Trimming removed 5 bases from V and 1 base from J, with 13 bases in between.

This chain uses TRBV29-1 with TRBJ2-3, with TRBD2 identical over 7 bases. The germline CDR1 and CDR2 sequences are SQVTM and ANQGSEA. The CDR3 totals 17 residues. The trim removed 5 bases at V and 0 bases at J, leaving 14 bases unmatched. The CDR3 sequence: CSVLGGQERGSTDTQYF. DNA of the CDR3: TGCAGCGTTCTGGGCGGGCAGGAGCGGGGCAGCACAGATACGCAGTATTTT.

The chain couples TRBV19 to TRBJ1-2; no definite D call. Trimming shortened V by 6 bases and J by 2 bases, and 13 bases separated the two germline ends. This CDR3 comprises 14 residues. Per the germline V gene, CDR1 is LNHDA and CDR2 is SQIVND (reference sequence). This CDR3 is CASSLQATNYGYTF. In nucleotides, the CDR3 is TGTGCCAGTAGCCTTCAGGCCACAAACTATGGCTACACCTTC.

The CDR3 loop reads CASSTSDGTDTQYF. CDR3 coding DNA: TGCGCCAGCAGCACCTCGGACGGGACAGATACGCAGTATTTT. This rearrangement joins TRBV5-1 to TRBJ2-3, with no clear D. V dropped 4 bases and J dropped 3 bases, with 12 bases sitting between them. CDR1 and CDR2 from the germline V gene are SGHRS and YFSETQ. The CDR3 extends over 14 amino acids.

The chain uses TRBV5-1 and TRBJ2-1; D is tentatively TRBD1 or TRBD2 (6 bases each). The V and J ends lost 5 bases and 3 bases respectively, with 9 bases between them. Germline CDR1 SGHRS, CDR2 YFSETQ. The CDR3 is made up of 13 amino acids. The CDR3 region is CASSEGGYNEQFF. The CDR3 nucleotides read TGCGCCAGCAGTGAGGGGGGCTACAATGAGCAGTTCTTC.

The genes are TRBV7-2 and TRBJ1-4; possible D gene TRBD1, 5 bases. Germline loops: CDR1 SGHTA, CDR2 FQGNSA. The CDR3 has 15 amino acids. Trimming took off 5 bases at V and 8 bases at J, with 18 bases between the two ends. The CDR3 loop reads CASSQSTGPGEKLFF. CDR3 DNA sequence: TGTGCCAGCAGCCAATCAACAGGCCCTGGGGAAAAACTGTTTTTT.

This clone was counted a few times. The chain couples TRBV6-5 to TRBJ1-5; D call uncertain. V was cut by 10 bases and J by 0 bases, with 10 bases left in between. The germline V gene encodes CDR1 MNHEY and CDR2 SVGAGI. CDR3 length: 13 amino acids. The CDR3 nucleotides read TGTGCCACTAGGAGTTATAGCAATCAGCCCCAGCATTTT. Its protein is CATRSYSNQPQHF.

This chain connects TRBV25-1 to TRBJ2-7, with 8 nucleotides matching TRBD2. The CDR3 length is 15 residues. CDR1 is MGHDK and CDR2 is SYGVNS in the germline V gene. With V trimmed by 3 bases and J by 0 bases, 4 bases remained unmatched. The CDR3 protein is CASSEDSGSSYEQYF. For the CDR3, the DNA is TGTGCCAGCAGTGAGGACAGCGGGAGCTCCTACGAGCAGTACTTC.

The J gene is TRBJ1-2, the V gene TRBV6-1; D is unresolved. In germline, CDR1 is MNHNS, CDR2 SASEGT. The germline V and J ends were trimmed by 4 bases and 5 bases, with 17 bases remaining between them. The CDR3 has 15 amino acids. This CDR3 reads CASSVPQVAGYGYTF. CDR3 DNA: TGTGCCAGCAGTGTACCGCAGGTGGCTGGATATGGCTACACCTTC.

This clone showed up just once. The chain has TRBV18 and TRBJ1-2, with 12 positions matching TRBD1. J gave up 0 bases and V 4 bases, and 9 bases lay outside the gene matches. Germline V CDR1 and CDR2: KGHSH, LQKENI. The CDR3 runs 18 residues. The CDR3 sequence is CASSRTPGQGAPNYGYTF. The CDR3 bases are TGTGCCAGCTCACGAACCCCGGGACAGGGGGCGCCTAACTATGGCTACACCTTC. Looking up the rest from reference TRBV18 and TRBJ1-2 gives the full variable domain: NAGVMQNPRHLVRRRGQEARLRCSPMKGHSHVYWYRQLPEEGLKFMVYLQKENIIDESGMPKERFSAEFPKEGPSILRIQQVVRGDSAAYFCASSRTPGQGAPNYGYTFGSGTRLTVV.

Note on this clone: The germline gene is not matched at one end of the junction; a read error may be the cause. The chain is built from TRBV16 and TRBJ2-7; 8 bases agree with TRBD1. The CDR3 is made up of 15 amino acids. In germline, CDR1 is KGHSY, CDR2 FQNENV. For the CDR3, the DNA is TGTGCCAGCAGCCAAGGACGGACAGGGTCCTCCGAGCAGTACTTC. As protein: CASSQGRTGSSEQYF.

The rearrangement joins TRBV10-3 to TRBJ2-1, with TRBD2 as a possible D gene (5 bases). The germline CDR1 and CDR2 sequences are ENHRY and SYGVKD. This CDR3 contains 15 residues. Trimming removed 4 bases at V and 2 bases at J, with 12 bases between. The CDR3 loop is CAISVSSGAYNEQFF. The CDR3 coding sequence is TGTGCCATCAGTGTATCCAGCGGAGCCTACAATGAGCAGTTCTTC.